This entry lists 15 T cell receptor beta chains sequenced from one sample in a study of blood T cell repertoires in COVID-19. Some clones are missing from TCRdb's copy, which holds only in-frame ones; the method was immunoSEQ multiplex PCR. This table has 95,000 to 150,000 clones, 75% to 85% appearing once. Sequencing input: peripheral blood. These TCRs come from a woman aged 45-65 years with acute or convalescent COVID-19.

V is TRBV18 and J is TRBJ1-2, with D hard to call. CDR1 and CDR2 from the germline V gene are KGHSH and LQKENI. V was cut by 3 bases and J by 7 bases, with 12 bases left in between. This CDR3 has 13 residues. CDR3 in DNA: TGTGCCAGCTCACCTGGCGGGGATGGTGGCTACACCTTC. Amino acid sequence: CASSPGGDGGYTF.

This chain joins TRBV10-2 and TRBJ1-4; D is perhaps TRBD1 (6 bases). The CDR3 is made up of 16 amino acids. Germline CDR1 and CDR2: WSHSY and SAAADI. The V and J ends lost 7 bases and 8 bases respectively, with 23 bases between them. In DNA form, the CDR3 reads TGCGCCAGCAACCCCCTTCCGGGACAAAGGGAGGAAAAACTGTTTTTT. This translates into CASNPLPGQREEKLFF.

The chain is built from TRBV27 and TRBJ1-6, with TRBD1 matching 9 bases. The CDR3 loop spans 15 amino acids. Germline CDR1 MNHEY, CDR2 SMNVEV (reference sequence). J gave up 9 bases and V 2 bases, and 5 bases lay outside the gene matches. The CDR3 reads CASSLGTGTISPLHF. The CDR3 DNA sequence: TGTGCCAGCAGTTTAGGGACAGGGACAATTTCACCCCTCCACTTT.

The chain combines TRBV4-1 with TRBJ2-3; D remains unclear. With 1 base removed from V and 5 bases from J, the gap between germline ends came to 7 bases. Per the germline V gene, CDR1 is MGHRA and CDR2 is YSYEKL. This CDR3 spans 13 amino acids. This CDR3 is CASSQGEVDTQYF. Here the CDR3 DNA reads TGCGCCAGCAGCCAAGGAGAAGTAGATACGCAGTATTTT.

The chain recombines TRBV3-1 (or the pseudogene TRBV3-2) with TRBJ2-1, with D tentatively TRBD2 (6 bases). V shed 3 bases and J shed 9 bases, with 6 bases lying between them. Germline V gene data show CDR1 as LGHDT and CDR2 as YNNKEL (reference sequence). The CDR3 is made up of 11 amino acids. The CDR3 reads CASSQGGEQFF. DNA of the CDR3: TGTGCCAGCAGCCAGGGGGGTGAGCAGTTCTTC.

The chain recombines TRBV11-2 with TRBJ2-2; D might be TRBD1 (5 bases). Germline CDR1 reads SGHAT; CDR2 reads FQNNGV. This CDR3 has 14 amino acids. The V end lost 4 bases, the J end lost 5 bases, and 11 bases lay between the germline ends. CDR3 coding DNA: TGTGCCAGCAGCTCCCCGACAGTTACCGGGGAGCTGTTTTTT. Amino acids: CASSSPTVTGELFF.

The chain has TRBV6-5 and TRBJ1-1, with D unresolved. Looked up from germline, CDR1 is MNHEY and CDR2 is SVGAGI. V gave up 6 bases and J gave up 11 bases, with 22 bases separating them. The CDR3 covers 14 residues. The CDR3 loop reads CASRTGNWDEEAFF. Here the CDR3 DNA reads TGTGCCAGCAGAACGGGGAATTGGGATGAGGAGGCTTTCTTT.

The V gene is TRBV2, the J gene TRBJ1-2; D is undetermined. The CDR3 sequence is 15 residues long. V lost 7 bases to trimming and J lost 1 base, with 16 bases between them. CDR1 and CDR2 from the germline V gene are SNHLY and FYNNEI. The CDR3 sequence is CASKRSGFFNYGYTF. In DNA, the CDR3 is TGTGCCAGCAAGAGGAGCGGATTCTTTAACTATGGCTACACCTTC.

This clone was found once. This chain uses TRBV6-5 with TRBJ1-3; D is unresolved. The germline gives CDR1 MNHEY, CDR2 SVGAGI. The CDR3 is made up of 11 amino acids. The V and J ends lost 5 bases and 4 bases respectively, with 3 bases between them. The DNA of the CDR3 is TGTGCCAGCAGTCAGGGAAACACCATATATTTT. Its protein is CASSQGNTIYF.

The J gene is TRBJ1-4, the V gene TRBV19, with a possible D match to TRBD1 (6 bases). The germline gives CDR1 LNHDA, CDR2 SQIVND (reference sequence). Between the trimmed V and J ends, which lost 5 bases and 0 bases, there was a span of 13 bases. The CDR3 has 16 residues. CDR3 DNA: TGTGCCAGTAGTCCGAGGGGGATGGCAACTAATGAAAAACTGTTTTTT. Its translation is CASSPRGMATNEKLFF.

The J gene is TRBJ1-6, the V gene TRBV30; weak D call: TRBD1 (6 bases). The CDR3 covers 16 residues. Trimming cost V 3 bases and J 0 bases, with 12 bases left between them. Per the germline V gene, CDR1 is GTSNPN and CDR2 is SVGIG (reference sequence). CDR3 sequence: CAWSEPGVSYNSPLHF. CDR3 bases: TGTGCCTGGAGCGAGCCAGGGGTCTCCTATAATTCACCCCTCCACTTT.

The V and J genes are TRBV12-3 or TRBV12-4 and TRBJ2-7; tentative D call: TRBD2 (6 bases). This CDR3 is built from 13 residues. The ends were cut back, 3 bases at V and 4 bases at J, with 10 bases in the middle. DNA for the CDR3: TGTGCCAGCAGTTTGGGGGGAGGATACGAGCAGTACTTC. Its translation: CASSLGGGYEQYF.

The sample holds many counts of this clone. The chain combines TRBV3-1 (or the pseudogene TRBV3-2) with TRBJ1-5; D gene unclear. Germline CDR1 and CDR2: LGHDT and YNNKEL (reference sequence). The CDR3 loop spans 13 amino acids. With 0 bases removed from V and 6 bases from J, the gap between germline ends came to 6 bases. This chain's CDR3 is CASSQDRAQPQHF. The CDR3 DNA is TGTGCCAGCAGCCAAGATCGAGCTCAGCCCCAGCATTTT.

The chain employs TRBV5-4 and TRBJ2-4; D is possibly TRBD1 (5 bases). Germline V gene sequence: CDR1 SGHNT, CDR2 YYREEE (reference sequence). The V gene lost 3 bases and the J gene lost 8 bases, with 18 bases spanning the gap. The CDR3 consists of 15 residues. The CDR3 nucleotides read TGTGCCAGCAGCTCGAAAGACAAGGGGATGGACATTCAGTACTTC. Protein product: CASSSKDKGMDIQYF.

The CDR3 is CASSQRHSSSYEQYF. CDR3 bases: TGTGCCAGCAGTCAGAGACACTCGAGCTCCTACGAGCAGTACTTC. V is TRBV28 and J is TRBJ2-7, with unresolved D. Germline CDR1 MDHEN, CDR2 SYDVKM. This CDR3 comprises 15 residues. Deletions cut 5 bases from V and 0 bases from J, with 14 bases between.